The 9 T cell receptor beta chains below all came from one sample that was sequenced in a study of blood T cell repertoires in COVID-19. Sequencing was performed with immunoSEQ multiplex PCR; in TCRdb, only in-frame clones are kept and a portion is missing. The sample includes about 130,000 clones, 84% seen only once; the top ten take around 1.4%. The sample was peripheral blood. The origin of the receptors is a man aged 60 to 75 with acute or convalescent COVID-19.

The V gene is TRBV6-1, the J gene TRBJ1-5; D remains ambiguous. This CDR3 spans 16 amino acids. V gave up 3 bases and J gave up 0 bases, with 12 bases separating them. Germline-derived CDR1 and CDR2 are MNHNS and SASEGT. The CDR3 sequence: CASSDSAAVSNQPQHF. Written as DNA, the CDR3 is TGTGCCAGCAGTGATTCTGCGGCAGTTAGCAATCAGCCCCAGCATTTT.

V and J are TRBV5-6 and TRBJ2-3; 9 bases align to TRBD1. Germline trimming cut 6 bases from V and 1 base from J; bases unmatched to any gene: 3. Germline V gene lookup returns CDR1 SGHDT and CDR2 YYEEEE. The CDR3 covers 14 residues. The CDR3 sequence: CASNWDRGTDTQYF. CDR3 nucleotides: TGTGCCAGCAACTGGGACAGGGGCACAGATACGCAGTATTTT.

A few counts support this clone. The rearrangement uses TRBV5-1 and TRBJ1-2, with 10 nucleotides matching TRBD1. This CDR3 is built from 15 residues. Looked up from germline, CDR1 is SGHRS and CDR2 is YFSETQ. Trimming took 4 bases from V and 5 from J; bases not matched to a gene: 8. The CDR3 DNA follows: TGCGCCAGCAGCAGATCCGGGACAGGGGAGTATGGCTACACCTTC. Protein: CASSRSGTGEYGYTF.

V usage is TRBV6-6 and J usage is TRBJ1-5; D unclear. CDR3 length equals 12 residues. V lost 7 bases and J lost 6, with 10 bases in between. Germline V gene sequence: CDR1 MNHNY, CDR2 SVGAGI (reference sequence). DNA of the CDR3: TGTGCCAGCACCCCTGGCCCTCAGCCCCAGCATTTT. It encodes CASTPGPQPQHF.

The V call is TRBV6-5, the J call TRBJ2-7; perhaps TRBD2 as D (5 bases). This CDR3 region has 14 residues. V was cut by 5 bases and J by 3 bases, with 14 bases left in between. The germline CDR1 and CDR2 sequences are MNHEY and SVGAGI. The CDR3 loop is CASSSLGGLYEQYF. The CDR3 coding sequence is TGTGCCAGCAGTAGTTTAGGAGGACTCTACGAGCAGTACTTC.

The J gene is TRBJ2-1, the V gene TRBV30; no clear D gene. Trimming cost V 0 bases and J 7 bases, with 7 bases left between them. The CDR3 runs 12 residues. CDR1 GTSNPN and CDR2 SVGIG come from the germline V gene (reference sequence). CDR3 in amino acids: CAWSVHRNEQFF. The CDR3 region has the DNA TGTGCCTGGAGTGTACACCGAAATGAGCAGTTCTTC.

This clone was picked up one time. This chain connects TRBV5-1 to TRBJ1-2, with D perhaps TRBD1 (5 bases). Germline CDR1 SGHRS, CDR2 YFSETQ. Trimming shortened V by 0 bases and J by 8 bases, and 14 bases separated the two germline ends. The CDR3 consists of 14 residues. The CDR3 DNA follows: TGCGCCAGCAGCTTGGGAGCAGGGATCATAGGCTACACCTTC. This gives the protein CASSLGAGIIGYTF.

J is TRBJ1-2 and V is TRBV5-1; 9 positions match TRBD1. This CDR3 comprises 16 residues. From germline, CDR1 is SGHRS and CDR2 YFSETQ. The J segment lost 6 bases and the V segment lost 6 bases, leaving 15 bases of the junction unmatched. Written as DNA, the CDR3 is TGCGCCAGCACCCTAGCGACTTGGGACAGGGAGGATGGCTACACCTTC. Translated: CASTLATWDREDGYTF. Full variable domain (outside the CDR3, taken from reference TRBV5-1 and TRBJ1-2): KAGVTQTPRYLIKTRGQQVTLSCSPISGHRSVSWYQQTPGQGLQFLFEYFSETQRNKGNFPGRFSGRQFSNSRSEMNVSTLELGDSALYLCASTLATWDREDGYTFGSGTRLTVV.

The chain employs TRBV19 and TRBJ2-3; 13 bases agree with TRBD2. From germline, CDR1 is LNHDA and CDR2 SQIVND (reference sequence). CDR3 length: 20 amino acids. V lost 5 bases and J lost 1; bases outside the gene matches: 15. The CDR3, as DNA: TGTGCCAGTAGTCCCAGGACAGGGCCGACTAGCGGGGGGCGCACAGATACGCAGTATTTT. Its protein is CASSPRTGPTSGGRTDTQYF. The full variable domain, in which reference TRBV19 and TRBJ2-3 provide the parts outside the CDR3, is DGGITQSPKYLFRKEGQNVTLSCEQNLNHDAMYWYRQDPGQGLRLIYYSQIVNDFQKGDIAEGYSVSREKKESFPLTVTSAQKNPTAFYLCASSPRTGPTSGGRTDTQYFGPGTRLTVL.